The following is a TCR beta chain sequence with its context. Its antigen is not yet known. Within one base of it there is no much larger clone, and no base qualities were kept. Library construction relied on the immunoSEQ multiplex PCR assay. TCRdb stores this immuneACCESS table with in-frame sequences only. Part of the clones is absent; in the studies checked, under half of the shortfall reflects unresolved V genes, and no reason is known for the rest. This sample lists 9,500 to 15,000 clones; 63% were detected once. Around 20% of the sample is taken by the ten largest. The data stem from a study of chemoradiotherapy in HPV16-positive cancers (dated by TCRdb to 2021 to 2024). In terms of the full investigation: Using functional T-cell assays on cells from a couple of HPV16-positive patients, the researchers defined candidate HPV-specific T-cell clones and common TCR motifs. The candidate HPV-specific TCRs and motifs were subsequently tracked in TCR repertoires obtained from fewer than 95 patients with HPV-related cancers. Whether T-cell immunity against the HPV oncoproteins E6 and E7 changes during chemoradiotherapy and whether survival is affected by this immunity were examined in the study.

Study-wide conclusions, independent of this receptor: Among HPV16-positive patients, expansion of HPV-responsive T cells during chemoradiotherapy was associated with better recurrence-free survival. The functional definition of HPV-specific T cells came from only a couple of HPV16-positive patients, and the survival association was reported for HPV16-positive patients. Expansion of candidate HPV-specific clones and E7-related TCR motifs was observed in the tumor microenvironment during treatment, whereas no such expansion was observed for non-HPV-specific T cells.

There are 17 amino acids in the CDR3, from cysteine to phenylalanine inclusive. Only the CDR3 region is kept as DNA, spanning 51 bases read in frame from base 1. The germline V gene (reference sequence) yields GTSNPN for CDR1 and SVGIG for CDR2. V is clipped by 0 bases and J by 0 bases, and the sequence between their germline boundaries is 16 bases long. Because repertoires were sampled repeatedly during chemoradiotherapy, clonal expansion in the tumor microenvironment could be followed. This material was obtained from a patient who underwent chemoradiotherapy. The V and J genes are TRBV30 and TRBJ2-3, with the D call perhaps TRBD1 or TRBD2, each one matching 6 bases. This clonotype was obtained from a human donor with HPV-associated anogenital cancer. The encoded CDR3 is CAWSVSGGTPSTDTQYF. The nucleotide sequence is TGTGCCTGGAGTGTTTCCGGCGGGACACCTAGCACAGATACGCAGTATTTT.